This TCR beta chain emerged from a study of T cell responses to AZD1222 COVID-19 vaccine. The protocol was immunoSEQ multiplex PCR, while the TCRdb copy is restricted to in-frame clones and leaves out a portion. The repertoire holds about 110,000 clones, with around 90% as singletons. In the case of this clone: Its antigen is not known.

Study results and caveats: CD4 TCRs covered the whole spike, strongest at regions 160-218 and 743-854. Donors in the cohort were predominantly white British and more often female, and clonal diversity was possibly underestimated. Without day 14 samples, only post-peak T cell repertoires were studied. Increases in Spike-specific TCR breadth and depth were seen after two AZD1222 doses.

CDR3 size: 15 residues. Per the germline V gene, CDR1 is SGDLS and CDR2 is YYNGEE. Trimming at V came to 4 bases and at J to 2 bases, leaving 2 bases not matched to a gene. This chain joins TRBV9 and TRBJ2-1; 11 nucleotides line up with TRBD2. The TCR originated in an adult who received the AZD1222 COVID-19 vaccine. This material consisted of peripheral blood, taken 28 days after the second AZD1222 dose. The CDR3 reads CASSQTSGTYNEQFF. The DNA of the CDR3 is TGTGCCAGCAGCCAGACTAGCGGGACCTACAATGAGCAGTTCTTC.